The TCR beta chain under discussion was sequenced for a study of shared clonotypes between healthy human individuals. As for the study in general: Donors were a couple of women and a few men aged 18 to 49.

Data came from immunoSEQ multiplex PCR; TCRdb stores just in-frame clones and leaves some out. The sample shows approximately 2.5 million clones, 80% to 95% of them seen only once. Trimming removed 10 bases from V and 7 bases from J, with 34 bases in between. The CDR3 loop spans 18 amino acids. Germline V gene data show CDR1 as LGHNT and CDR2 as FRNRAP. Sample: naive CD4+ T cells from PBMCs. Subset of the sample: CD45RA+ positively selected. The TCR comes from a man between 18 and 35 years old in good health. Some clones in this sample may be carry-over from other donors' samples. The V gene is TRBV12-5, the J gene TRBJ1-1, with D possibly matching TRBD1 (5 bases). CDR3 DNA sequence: TGTGCTACCCCCCGGAAAAGTAGGGAGGGGTCGGGGGGAGGTGAAGCTTTCTTT. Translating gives CATPRKSREGSGGGEAFF.